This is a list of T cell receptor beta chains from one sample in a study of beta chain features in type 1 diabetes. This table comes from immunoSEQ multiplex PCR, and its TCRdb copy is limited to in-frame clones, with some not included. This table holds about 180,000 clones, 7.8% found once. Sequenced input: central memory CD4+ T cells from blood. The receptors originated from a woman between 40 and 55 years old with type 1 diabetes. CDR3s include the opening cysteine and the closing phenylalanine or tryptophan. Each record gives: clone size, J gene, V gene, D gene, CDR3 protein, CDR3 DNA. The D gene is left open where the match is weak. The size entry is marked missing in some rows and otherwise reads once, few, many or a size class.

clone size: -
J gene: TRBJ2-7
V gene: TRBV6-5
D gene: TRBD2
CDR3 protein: CASSSWKRGGGEQYF
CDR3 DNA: TGTGCCAGCAGTTCCTGGAAGCGGGGGGGCGGGGAGCAGTACTTC

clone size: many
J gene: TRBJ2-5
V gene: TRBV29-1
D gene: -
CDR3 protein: CSVRMETQYF
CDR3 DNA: TGCAGCGTCCGTATGGAGACCCAGTACTTC

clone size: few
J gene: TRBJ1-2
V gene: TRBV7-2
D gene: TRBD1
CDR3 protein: CASSSTTGINTF
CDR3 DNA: TGTGCCAGCAGCTCAACGACAGGGATCAACACCTTC

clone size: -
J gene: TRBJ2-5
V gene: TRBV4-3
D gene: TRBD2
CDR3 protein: CASSQAGQRGGTQYF
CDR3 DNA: TGCGCCAGCAGCCAAGCAGGGCAGCGGGGGGGGACCCAGTACTTC

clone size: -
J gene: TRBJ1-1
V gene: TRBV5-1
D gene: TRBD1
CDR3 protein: CASSPGTGGTEAFF
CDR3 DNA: TGCGCCAGCAGCCCAGGGACAGGGGGCACTGAAGCTTTCTTT

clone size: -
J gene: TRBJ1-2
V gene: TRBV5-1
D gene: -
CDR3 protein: CASSLGEAGYTF
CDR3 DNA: TGCGCCAGCAGCTTGGGTGAGGCTGGCTACACCTTC

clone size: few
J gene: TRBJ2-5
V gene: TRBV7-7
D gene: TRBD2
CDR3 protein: CASSLGLAGLETQYF
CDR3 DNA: TGTGCCAGCAGCTTGGGACTAGCGGGGTTAGAGACCCAGTACTTC

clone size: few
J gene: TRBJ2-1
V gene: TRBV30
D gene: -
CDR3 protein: CAWSVLALYNEQFF
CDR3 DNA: TGTGCCTGGAGTGTACTAGCACTCTACAATGAGCAGTTCTTC

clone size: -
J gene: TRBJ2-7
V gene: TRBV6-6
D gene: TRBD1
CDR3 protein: CASSYRQGGVYEQYF
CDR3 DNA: TGTGCCAGCAGTTACCGACAGGGGGGAGTCTACGAGCAGTACTTC

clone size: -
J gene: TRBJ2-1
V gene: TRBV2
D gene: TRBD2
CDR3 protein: CASILRGGLAGVSEQFF
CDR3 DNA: TGTGCCAGCATCCTACGGGGGGGACTAGCGGGAGTCAGTGAGCAGTTCTTC

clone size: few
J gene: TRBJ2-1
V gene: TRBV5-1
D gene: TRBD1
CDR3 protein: CASSSGQDVDEQFF
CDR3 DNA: TGCGCCAGCAGCTCCGGACAGGACGTGGATGAGCAGTTCTTC

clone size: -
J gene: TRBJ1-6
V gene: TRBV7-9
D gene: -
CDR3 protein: CASATGSHNSPLHF
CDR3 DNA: TGTGCCAGTGCCACCGGGTCCCATAATTCACCCCTCCACTTT

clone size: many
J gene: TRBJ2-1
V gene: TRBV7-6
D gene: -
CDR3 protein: CASSPRPGTYNEQFF
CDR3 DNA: TGTGCCAGCAGCCCTAGGCCCGGAACCTACAATGAGCAGTTCTTC

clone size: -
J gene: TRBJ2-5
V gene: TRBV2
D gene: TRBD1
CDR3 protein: CASSDILYAGRGYSETQYF
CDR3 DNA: TGTGCCAGCAGTGATATTCTCTACGCGGGCAGGGGGTATTCAGAGACCCAGTACTTC

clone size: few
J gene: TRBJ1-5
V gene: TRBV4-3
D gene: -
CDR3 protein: CASSQEGGQPQHF
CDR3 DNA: TGCGCCAGCAGCCAAGAGGGGGGTCAGCCCCAGCATTTT

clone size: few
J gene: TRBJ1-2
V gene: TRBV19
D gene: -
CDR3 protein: CASSLPGNYGYTF
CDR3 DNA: TGTGCCAGTAGTCTTCCGGGAAACTATGGCTACACCTTC

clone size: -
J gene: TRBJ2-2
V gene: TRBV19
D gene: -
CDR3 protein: CATHSGNTGELFF
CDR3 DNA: TGTGCCACTCATAGCGGGAACACCGGGGAGCTGTTTTTT

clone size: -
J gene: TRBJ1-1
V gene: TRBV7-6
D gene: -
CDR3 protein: CASSPGGGRRWAFF
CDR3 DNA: TGTGCCAGCAGCCCGGGGGGCGGCAGGCGGTGGGCTTTCTTT

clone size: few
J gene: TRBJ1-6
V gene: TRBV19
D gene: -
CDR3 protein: CASRPPGVSNSPLHF
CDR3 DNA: TGTGCCAGTCGTCCGCCAGGGGTGTCCAATTCACCCCTCCACTTT

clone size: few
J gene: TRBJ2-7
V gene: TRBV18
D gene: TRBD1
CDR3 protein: CASSPGTGGFEQYF
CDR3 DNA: TGTGCCAGCTCACCCGGGACAGGGGGCTTCGAGCAGTACTTC

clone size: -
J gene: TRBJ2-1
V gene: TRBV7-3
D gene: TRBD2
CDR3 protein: CASSLDGGSWYEQFF
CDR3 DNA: TGTGCCAGCAGCTTAGACGGCGGGAGCTGGTATGAGCAGTTCTTC

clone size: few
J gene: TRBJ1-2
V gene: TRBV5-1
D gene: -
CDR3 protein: CASSEDSYGYTF
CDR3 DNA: TGCGCCAGCAGCGAGGACAGTTATGGCTACACCTTC

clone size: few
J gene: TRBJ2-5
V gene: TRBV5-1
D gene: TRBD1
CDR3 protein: CASSPGQLVQETQYF
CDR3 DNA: TGCGCCAGCAGCCCGGGACAGCTTGTCCAAGAGACCCAGTACTTC

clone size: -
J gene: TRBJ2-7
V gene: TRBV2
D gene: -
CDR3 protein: CASTGRSYEQYF
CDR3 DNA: TGTGCCAGCACCGGGAGAAGCTACGAGCAGTACTTC

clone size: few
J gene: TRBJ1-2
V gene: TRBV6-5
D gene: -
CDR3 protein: CASSLDSTYYGYTF
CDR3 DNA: TGTGCCAGCAGTCTCGACTCAACGTACTATGGCTACACCTTC

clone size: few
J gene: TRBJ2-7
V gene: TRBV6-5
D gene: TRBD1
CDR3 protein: CASSYHTTGGEQYF
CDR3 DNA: TGTGCCAGCAGTTACCACACCACAGGGGGCGAGCAGTACTTC

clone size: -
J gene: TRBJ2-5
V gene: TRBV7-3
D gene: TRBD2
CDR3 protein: CASSLAGGGETQYF
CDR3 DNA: TGTGCCAGCAGCCTAGCGGGAGGTGGGGAGACCCAGTACTTC

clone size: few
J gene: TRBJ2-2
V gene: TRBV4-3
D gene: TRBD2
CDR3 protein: CASSQGGTMNTGELFF
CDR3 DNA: TGCGCCAGCAGCCAAGGCGGGACTATGAACACCGGGGAGCTGTTTTTT

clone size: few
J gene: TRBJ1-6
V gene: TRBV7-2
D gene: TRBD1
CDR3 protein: CASSFYEGASSYNSPLHF
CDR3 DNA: TGTGCCAGCAGCTTTTACGAGGGGGCGAGCTCCTATAATTCACCCCTCCACTTT

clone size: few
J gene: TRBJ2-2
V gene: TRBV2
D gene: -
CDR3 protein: CASSEVDRTGELFF
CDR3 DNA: TGTGCCAGCAGTGAAGTCGACAGGACCGGGGAGCTGTTTTTT

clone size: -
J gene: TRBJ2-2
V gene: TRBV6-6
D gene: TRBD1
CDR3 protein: CASSWAQGQGTGELFF
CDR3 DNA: TGTGCCAGCAGTTGGGCCCAGGGACAGGGAACCGGGGAGCTGTTTTTT

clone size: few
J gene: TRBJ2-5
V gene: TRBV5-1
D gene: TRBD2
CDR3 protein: CASSLNLAGGGETQYF
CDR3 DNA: TGCGCCAGCAGCTTAAACCTCGCGGGAGGGGGAGAGACCCAGTACTTC

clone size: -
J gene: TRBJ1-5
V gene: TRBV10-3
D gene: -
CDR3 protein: CAISVDSYNQPQHF
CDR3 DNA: TGTGCCATCAGTGTTGACAGCTACAATCAGCCCCAGCATTTT

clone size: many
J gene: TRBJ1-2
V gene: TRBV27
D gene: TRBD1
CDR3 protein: CASSADRGYGYTF
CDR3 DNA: TGTGCCAGCAGTGCGGACAGGGGCTATGGCTACACCTTC

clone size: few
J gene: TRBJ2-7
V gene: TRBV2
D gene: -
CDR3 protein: CASSEGGGQYF
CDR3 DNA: TGTGCCAGCAGTGAAGGCGGAGGGCAGTACTTC